These T cell receptor beta chains were read from a single sample in a study of graft-versus-host responses after intestinal transplantation. The method was immunoSEQ multiplex PCR; TCRdb's version includes in-frame clones alone and lacks a portion of them. Among about 70,000 clones listed, around 89% were seen once. These receptors are not linked to any known antigen. The specimen comprised unstimulated CD8+ T cells sorted from spleen or lymph node cells, sampled before transplant. The source of these receptors is a human donor who was the organ donor for an intestinal transplant. Each CDR3 is given with its conserved first and last residue. Each record gives: V gene, J gene, D gene, clone size, CDR3 DNA, CDR3 protein. D genes are given only for firm matches. The size field is filled for only some rows; it gives once, few, many or a size class.

TRBV6-5	TRBJ2-5	TRBD2	-	TGTGCCAGCAGTTACTCTAGCGGGGAAGAGACCCAGTACTTC	CASSYSSGEETQYF
TRBV27	TRBJ1-5	TRBD1	-	TGTGCCAGCAGCCTAGGGACAGGGGGCTTCCAGCCCCAGCATTTT	CASSLGTGGFQPQHF
TRBV6-6	TRBJ1-1	TRBD1	-	TGTGCGGGGGAGGACAGGGGAGTCACTGAAGCTTTCTTT	CAGEDRGVTEAFF
TRBV11-2	TRBJ2-1	TRBD2	-	TGTGCCAGCAGCCCCCATCTAGCGGGGGGGAACAATGAGCAGTTCTTC	CASSPHLAGGNNEQFF
TRBV4-1	TRBJ1-2	TRBD1	-	TGCGCCAGCAGCCCCGGGACAGGTCCGAATGGCTACACCTTC	CASSPGTGPNGYTF
TRBV4-3	TRBJ2-2	-	-	TGCGCCAGCAGCCTTGGGGGCGACGCCGGGGAGCTGTTTTTT	CASSLGGDAGELFF
TRBV6-6	TRBJ2-2	TRBD1	-	TGTGCCAGCAGTTACTCGACAGGGGGGAACACCGGGGAGCTGTTTTTT	CASSYSTGGNTGELFF
TRBV28	TRBJ1-2	-	-	TGTGCCAGCAGGGCGGGTGGGGGCGTCTATGGCTACACCTTC	CASRAGGGVYGYTF
TRBV2	TRBJ2-1	-	-	TGTGCCAGCAGTGCATTGACGAGGGTTTACAATGAGCAGTTCTTC	CASSALTRVYNEQFF
TRBV6-5	TRBJ2-5	TRBD1	few	TGTGCCAGCAGTTACAGCAGGGGGACCCAAGAGACCCAGTACTTC	CASSYSRGTQETQYF
TRBV6-5	TRBJ2-2	-	-	TGTGCCAGCAGTGACAGGAACACCGGGGAGCTGTTTTTT	CASSDRNTGELFF
TRBV6-6	TRBJ1-4	-	-	TGTGCCAGCAGTTACTTCGTAGGGGTGCGAAAGGAAAAACTGTTTTTT	CASSYFVGVRKEKLFF
TRBV27	TRBJ2-1	-	few	TGTGCCAGCACCAACAACAACAATGAGCAGTTCTTC	CASTNNNNEQFF
TRBV9	TRBJ2-2	TRBD1	-	TGTGCCAGCAGCCCGATATCCGTGGACAGGGCGACGAACACCGGGGAGCTGTTTTTT	CASSPISVDRATNTGELFF
TRBV7-9	TRBJ2-1	TRBD2	-	TGTGCCAGCAGCTCCGGGACTACCGACCATGAGCAGTTCTTC	CASSSGTTDHEQFF
TRBV7-6	TRBJ1-1	TRBD1	-	TGTGCCAGCAGCTTAGCGGGACAGGACCAGAACACTGAAGCTTTCTTT	CASSLAGQDQNTEAFF
TRBV28	TRBJ1-6	TRBD1	-	TGTGCCAGCAGTTTGACAGGGGATAATTCACCCCTCCACTTT	CASSLTGDNSPLHF
TRBV28	TRBJ2-2	TRBD1	-	TGTGCCAGCAGTTTTTTTCGATTTAGGGACAGGGACACCGGGGAGCTGTTTTTT	CASSFFRFRDRDTGELFF
TRBV7-8	TRBJ1-6	-	-	TGTGCCAGCAGCTTAATGGGAGCTGATTCACCCCTCCACTTT	CASSLMGADSPLHF
TRBV7-9	TRBJ1-2	-	-	TGTGCCAGCAGCTTATCGGGGCAGGGACTCCCCGTCGGCTACACCTTC	CASSLSGQGLPVGYTF
TRBV5-1	TRBJ1-5	-	-	TGCGCCAGCAGCTTGGCGGGGGTTAACAATCAGCCCCAGCATTTT	CASSLAGVNNQPQHF
TRBV30	TRBJ1-1	-	-	TGTGCCTGGAGGCGGAACACTGAAGCTTTCTTT	CAWRRNTEAFF
TRBV19	TRBJ2-2	TRBD2	-	TGTGCCAGTAGTATCAGGGACTACTCCACCGGGGAGCTGTTTTTT	CASSIRDYSTGELFF
TRBV5-4	TRBJ2-5	-	-	TGTGCCAGCAGCCAGGACTCAGTGGGGAGAGAGACCCAGTACTTC	CASSQDSVGRETQYF
TRBV28	TRBJ1-1	-	-	TGTGCCAGCGGATCACAGGAAAACACTGAAGCTTTCTTT	CASGSQENTEAFF
TRBV27	TRBJ2-5	-	-	TGTGCCAGCAGTTTATACCCCGGTCTACAAGAGACCCAGTACTTC	CASSLYPGLQETQYF
TRBV6-5	TRBJ2-1	TRBD1	-	TGTGCCAGCACCCACGGACAGGGAGCCTACAATGAGCAGTTCTTC	CASTHGQGAYNEQFF
TRBV7-9	TRBJ2-2	-	-	TGTGCCAGCAGCCCCGGGACATTGAACACCGGGGAGCTGTTTTTT	CASSPGTLNTGELFF
TRBV5-1	TRBJ2-5	TRBD2	once	TGCGCCAGCAGCTTTTCGGGGGGGCAAGAGACCCAGTACTTC	CASSFSGGQETQYF
TRBV6-6	TRBJ2-1	-	-	TGTGCCAGCTGCGATCTAGGCAATGAGCAGTTCTTC	CASCDLGNEQFF
TRBV27	TRBJ2-5	-	-	TGTGCCAGCGCTACCGGGGAGACCCAGTACTTC	CASATGETQYF
TRBV2	TRBJ1-1	-	-	TGTGCCACCGGGGTTACCTACACTGAAGCTTTCTTT	CATGVTYTEAFF
TRBV7-7	TRBJ2-5	TRBD2	-	TGTGCTAGCAGCTTCCTTAGCGGGGGGCTCCTGGAGACCCAGTACTTC	CASSFLSGGLLETQYF
TRBV7-8	TRBJ2-1	TRBD2	-	TGTGCCAGCACCCCGTCCGAGCGGGGGGGGCCCGAGCAGTTCTTC	CASTPSERGGPEQFF
TRBV6-1	TRBJ2-1	-	-	TGTGCCAGCAGTGAAATGGGGCAGGGCTACAATGAGCAGTTCTTC	CASSEMGQGYNEQFF
TRBV14	TRBJ2-1	TRBD2	-	TGTGCCAGCAGCAAAGCGGGGGGTTACAATGAGCAGTTCTTC	CASSKAGGYNEQFF
TRBV9	TRBJ2-1	TRBD2	once	TGTGCCAGCAGCGTAGCGGGACTAGGGCAGTTCTTC	CASSVAGLGQFF
TRBV5-1	TRBJ2-3	-	-	TGCGCCAGCAGCTTGACCGTGGCGGCTAGCACAGATACGCAGTATTTT	CASSLTVAASTDTQYF
TRBV2	TRBJ1-6	-	once	TGTGCCAGCAGGTACCGACGGGTTCCCTATAATTCACCCCTCCACTTT	CASRYRRVPYNSPLHF
TRBV28	TRBJ1-4	TRBD1	-	TGTGCCAGCAGTTTGGGACAGGGGGTTACGGCTAATGAAAAACTGTTTTTT	CASSLGQGVTANEKLFF
TRBV7-9	TRBJ2-2	TRBD2	few	TGTGCCAGCAGCCGGTACGGGGGGGAGAACACCGGGGAGCTGTTTTTT	CASSRYGGENTGELFF
TRBV29-1	TRBJ2-3	TRBD2	medium-sized	TGCAGCGTTGGCGGGACTAGTGAATGGGATGGCACAGATACGCAGTATTTT	CSVGGTSEWDGTDTQYF